The T cell receptor (beta chain) under discussion was sequenced for a study of OX40 agonist ivuxolimab in advanced cancers. The overall study: Hepatocellular carcinoma, melanoma, renal cell or head and neck cancer occurred in dose-escalation patients. Among those enrolled, mean age was around 60 years (range roughly 20 to 79) and approximately 83% were male. Whole-study findings and limits: There were, on average, more expanded clones in CD8+ T cells than in CD4+. Individuals who were partial responders at 0.1-3.0 mg/kg had clonal expansion that ranked among the lowest.

With respect to this clone: Its antigen is currently unknown.

Produced via immunoSEQ multiplex PCR; TCRdb's table is partial and in-frame only. The repertoire has tens of thousands of clones, 85% to 90% of them found once; the top ten carry roughly 0.98%. Sample: CD4+ or CD8+ T cells sorted from blood, taken in a trial of the OX40 agonist ivuxolimab. This TCR was recovered from an adult with an advanced solid tumor such as melanoma, head and neck, liver or kidney cancer.

CDR3 nucleotides: TGTGCCAGCAGGGGGACTAGCGGGAGAGGCGAGCAGTACTTC. Amino acids: CASRGTSGRGEQYF. The chain uses TRBV28 and TRBJ2-7, with TRBD2 matching over 14 bases. This CDR3 has 14 residues. Germline CDR1 and CDR2: MDHEN and SYDVKM. V was pared by 6 bases and J by 6 bases, with 4 bases of the junction left unmatched.